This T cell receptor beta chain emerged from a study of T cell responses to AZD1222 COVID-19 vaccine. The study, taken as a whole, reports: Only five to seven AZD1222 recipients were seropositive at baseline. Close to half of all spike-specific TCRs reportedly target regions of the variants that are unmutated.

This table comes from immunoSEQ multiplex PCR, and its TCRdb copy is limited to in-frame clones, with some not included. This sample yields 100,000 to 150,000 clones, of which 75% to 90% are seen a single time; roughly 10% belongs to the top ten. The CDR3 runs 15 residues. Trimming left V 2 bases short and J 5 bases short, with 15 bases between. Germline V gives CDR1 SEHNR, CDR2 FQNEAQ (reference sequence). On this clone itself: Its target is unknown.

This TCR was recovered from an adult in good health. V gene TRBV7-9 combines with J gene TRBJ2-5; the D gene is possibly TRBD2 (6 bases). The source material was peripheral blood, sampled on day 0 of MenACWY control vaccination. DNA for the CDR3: TGTGCCAGCAGCTTAACCACGGGAGATCAGGAGACCCAGTACTTC. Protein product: CASSLTTGDQETQYF.